This T cell receptor beta chain was profiled in a study of chemoradiotherapy in HPV16-positive cancers. At the level of the study: Candidate HPV-specific clones and shared TCR motifs came from a couple of HPV16-positive patients.

Study-wide results and caveats: During treatment, candidate HPV-specific clones and E7-related motifs expanded in tumor. For HPV16-positive patients, expanding HPV-responsive T cells associated with longer recurrence-free survival.

Clones were sequenced by immunoSEQ multiplex PCR, and TCRdb holds only the in-frame ones, with some missing. Of fewer than 40,000 clones in the sample, 88% were seen once. This CDR3 contains 14 residues. With V trimmed by 3 bases and J by 5 bases, 5 bases remained unmatched. The germline V gene has CDR1 MRHNA and CDR2 SNTAGT. Samples were taken several times over chemoradiotherapy. As concerns this clone: The antigen remains undetermined.

Here the sequenced sample was blood, taken from a patient who underwent chemoradiotherapy. This chain connects TRBV6-4 to TRBJ1-1; TRBD1 matches at 8 bases. This clonotype originated in a human donor with HPV-associated anogenital cancer. This CDR3 reads CASSEQGEGTEAFF. CDR3 DNA: TGTGCCAGCAGTGAACAGGGGGAAGGAACTGAAGCTTTCTTT.